Following are 21 T cell receptor beta chains from one sample sequenced in a study of blood T cells in healthy people across ages. PCR was performed a second time for roughly 6 to 12 cycles using a sample-barcoded 5' primer and a J-beta primer mix. TCRdb redid the calling of the 5' RACE reads with MiXCR, one entry per CDR3 protein. This table holds 1.5 million to 2 million distinct CDR3 sequences, roughly 49% found once. Sequencing was performed on blood. All receptors derive from a woman between 35 and 50 years old in good health.

The chain links TRBV20-1 to TRBJ1-5, with 8 bases matching TRBD1. After removal of 1 base from V and 7 bases from J, the junction contained 9 bases not matched to a gene. The CDR3 loop spans 15 amino acids. Germline V gene data show CDR1 as DFQATT and CDR2 as SNEGSKA (reference sequence). DNA for the CDR3: TGCAGTGCTAGAGTGGGAGGACAGGGAGGACAGCCCCAGCATTTT. It codes for CSARVGGQGGQPQHF.

This rearrangement joins TRBV4-1 to TRBJ2-2; D unclear. This CDR3 spans 13 amino acids. Between the trimmed V and J ends, which lost 0 bases and 5 bases, there was a span of 4 bases. CDR1 MGHRA and CDR2 YSYEKL come from the germline V gene. In DNA, the CDR3 is TGCGCCAGCAGCCAAGAGTGGACCGGGGAGCTGTTTTTT. As protein: CASSQEWTGELFF.

This clonotype was seen a few times. The chain couples TRBV2 to TRBJ2-5, with D perhaps given as TRBD1 or TRBD2 (5 bases each). Germline lookup yields CDR1 SNHLY and CDR2 FYNNEI. The CDR3 loop spans 15 amino acids. V lost 4 bases and J lost 2, with 14 bases in between. DNA of the CDR3: TGTGCCAGCAGTGGGGGCCGGACTGAGCAAGAGACCCAGTACTTC. Translation gives CASSGGRTEQETQYF. The whole variable domain, filled in from reference TRBV2 and TRBJ2-5, reads EPEVTQTPSHQVTQMGQEVILRCVPISNHLYFYWYRQILGQKVEFLVSFYNNEISEKSEIFDDQFSVERPDGSNFTLKIRSTKLEDSAMYFCASSGGRTEQETQYFGPGTRLLVL.

This clonotype was seen a single time. The DNA of the CDR3 is TGTGCCAGCCGTACGGACCCACACACAGATACGCAGTATTTT. This codes for CASRTDPHTDTQYF. This chain joins TRBV5-4 and TRBJ2-3; D gene ambiguous. The CDR3 sequence is 14 residues long. CDR1 is SGHNT, CDR2 YYREEE, per germline (reference sequence). Trimming stripped 7 bases from V and 2 bases from J, with 14 bases between. Full variable domain (rest looked up from reference TRBV5-4 and TRBJ2-3): ETGVTQSPTHLIKTRGQQVTLRCSSQSGHNTVSWYQQALGQGPQFIFQYYREEENGRGNFPPRFSGLQFPNYSSELNVNALELDDSALYLCASRTDPHTDTQYFGPGTRLTVL.

This clonotype was seen only a few times. This chain connects TRBV20-1 to TRBJ2-3; weak D call: TRBD1 (5 bases). The V gene's germline CDR1 is DFQATT and CDR2 SNEGSKA (reference sequence). Between the trimmed V and J ends, which lost 5 bases and 3 bases, there was a span of 18 bases. The CDR3 sequence is 15 residues long. CDR3 residues: CSASTQVPHTDTQYF. The CDR3 coding sequence is TGCAGTGCTTCAACACAGGTGCCCCATACAGATACGCAGTATTTT.

This clonotype appeared a few times. It may be a read error: a sequence one base away is much more abundant. The rearrangement uses TRBV10-3 and TRBJ2-1; 8 positions agree with TRBD1. Germline V gene lookup returns CDR1 ENHRY and CDR2 SYGVKD. The V segment lost 7 bases and the J segment 8 bases; nucleotides outside the gene matches: 7. The CDR3 is made up of 13 amino acids. The CDR3 bases are TGTGCCATCAATGGACAGGGTTTGGATGAGCAGTTCTTC. This codes for CAINGQGLDEQFF.

Worth noting for this clonotype: The junction and the germline gene differ at one end; a read error may be behind it. The rearrangement uses TRBV29-1 and TRBJ1-2; a weak D match, TRBD1 (6 bases). The CDR3 consists of 12 residues. The germline CDR1 and CDR2 sequences are SQVTM and ANQGSEA. CDR3 in amino acids: CSAEAGVDGYTF. CDR3 DNA: TGCAGCGCTGAAGCAGGGGTGGATGGCTACACCTTC.

This clonotype appeared a single time. The chain has TRBV29-1 and TRBJ2-1; 8 positions match TRBD2. Germline V gene sequence: CDR1 SQVTM, CDR2 ANQGSEA. There are 13 residues in the CDR3. CDR3 protein: CGESGGPYNEQFF. The CDR3 DNA reads TGCGGCGAGAGCGGGGGACCCTACAATGAGCAGTTCTTC.

V gene TRBV29-1 combines with J gene TRBJ1-1, with 9 bases that match TRBD1. With V trimmed by 1 base and J by 5 bases, 5 bases remained unmatched. CDR3 length: 14 residues. The germline V gene has CDR1 SQVTM and CDR2 ANQGSEA. CDR3 residues: CSVEAGQGRTEAFF. DNA of the CDR3: TGCAGCGTTGAAGCGGGACAGGGTAGAACTGAAGCTTTCTTT. The whole variable domain, remainder taken from reference TRBV29-1 and TRBJ1-1, is SAVISQKPSRDICQRGTSLTIQCQVDSQVTMMFWYRQQPGQSLTLIATANQGSEATYESGFVIDKFPISRPNLTFSTLTVSNMSPEDSSIYLCSVEAGQGRTEAFFGQGTRLTVV.

The chain uses TRBV28 and TRBJ1-2; no definite D call. CDR1 MDHEN and CDR2 SYDVKM come from the germline V gene. V was cut by 1 base and J by 3 bases, with 9 bases left in between. This CDR3 is 14 amino acids long. CDR3 nucleotides: TGTGCCAGCAGTTTATTGGGCGGCTACTATGGCTACACCTTC. This codes for CASSLLGGYYGYTF.

V and J are TRBV5-6 and TRBJ1-1; no reliable D call. The CDR3 spans 12 residues. Trimming shortened V by 5 bases and J by 4 bases, and 9 bases separated the two germline ends. Germline CDR1 SGHDT, CDR2 YYEEEE. CDR3 protein: CASRRELTEAFF. In nucleotides, the CDR3 is TGTGCCAGCAGGCGGGAGCTCACTGAAGCTTTCTTT.

V usage is TRBV9 and J usage is TRBJ2-2, with TRBD2 as a possible D gene (7 bases). Germline CDR1 SGDLS, CDR2 YYNGEE. V was cut by 1 base and J by 4 bases, with 17 bases left in between. CDR3 length: 17 amino acids. The CDR3 sequence is CASSVLSGGAGTGELFF. The CDR3, as DNA: TGTGCCAGCAGCGTACTTTCGGGGGGCGCGGGCACCGGGGAGCTGTTTTTT. The entire variable domain, with the rest obtained from reference TRBV9 and TRBJ2-2, is as follows: DSGVTQTPKHLITATGQRVTLRCSPRSGDLSVYWYQQSLDQGLQFLIQYYNGEERAKGNILERFSAQQFPDLHSELNLSSLELGDSALYFCASSVLSGGAGTGELFFGEGSRLTVL.

The genes are TRBV20-1 and TRBJ1-1; D perhaps matches TRBD1 (6 bases). Per germline, CDR1 DFQATT and CDR2 SNEGSKA (reference sequence). The V end was cut by 3 bases, the J end by 4 bases, with 15 bases between. The CDR3 spans 14 residues. Written as DNA, the CDR3 is TGCAGTGCTAGGCGGGGGGCGGGGGTCACTGAAGCTTTCTTT. Translating gives CSARRGAGVTEAFF.

About this clonotype: This may arise from a read error, as a much more abundant clone is one base away. The chain joins TRBV7-2 to TRBJ2-7; 8 nucleotides match TRBD1. After removal of 5 bases from V and 4 bases from J, the junction contained 7 bases not matched to a gene. There are 14 residues in the CDR3. CDR1 SGHTA and CDR2 FQGNSA come from the germline V gene. The CDR3 loop is CASSGNRGRYEQYF. The CDR3 DNA reads as TGTGCCAGCAGCGGGAACAGGGGGAGGTACGAGCAGTACTTC.

Only a few counts were recorded for this clonotype. The chain links TRBV20-1 to TRBJ1-2, with 7 positions matching TRBD1. Germline V CDR1 and CDR2: DFQATT, SNEGSKA (reference sequence). This CDR3 spans 14 amino acids. Trimming at V came to 5 bases and at J to 8 bases, leaving 14 bases not matched to a gene. CDR3 sequence reads: CSAPPRTGAGGYTF. Written as DNA, the CDR3 is TGCAGTGCTCCGCCGCGCACAGGGGCTGGAGGCTACACCTTC.

This clonotype was seen more than once but under ten times. The chain couples TRBV6-2 or TRBV6-3 to TRBJ1-2, with TRBD1 matching over 7 bases. Germline values: CDR1 MNHEY, CDR2 SVGEGT. CDR3 length equals 18 residues. Trimming removed 8 bases from V and 4 bases from J; junction bases left unmatched: 22. The CDR3 DNA reads as TGTGCCAGCGGCGTTGGGGACAGCCAGAACCTCCGGAGCTATGGCTACACCTTC. Translation: CASGVGDSQNLRSYGYTF.

This chain links TRBV6-1 with TRBJ2-5; D is possibly TRBD1 (6 bases). Germline loops: CDR1 MNHNS, CDR2 SASEGT. CDR3 length: 14 amino acids. V was shortened by 3 bases and J by 2 bases, with 10 bases between the two germline ends. The chain's CDR3 is CASSDPDRQETQYF. Written as DNA, the CDR3 is TGTGCCAGCAGTGACCCAGACAGGCAAGAGACCCAGTACTTC.

This sequence joins TRBV7-2 and TRBJ2-7; 11 bases are a match to TRBD2. This CDR3 is built from 16 residues. Trimming took 1 base from V and 7 from J; bases not matched to a gene: 9. CDR1 SGHTA and CDR2 FQGNSA come from the germline V gene. This CDR3 reads CASSLEVSGTSGEQYF. As DNA, the CDR3 is TGTGCCAGCAGCTTAGAAGTCTCCGGGACTAGCGGTGAGCAGTACTTC.

A few counts support this clonotype. V usage is TRBV6-5 and J usage is TRBJ1-5; 7 bases are a match to TRBD1. Trimming removed 2 bases from V and 1 base from J; junction bases left unmatched: 8. This CDR3 is 17 amino acids long. Germline CDR1 reads MNHEY; CDR2 reads SVGAGI. Here the CDR3 DNA reads TGTGCCAGCAGTTACGGCAGGGGGGTTGGCAGCAATCAGCCCCAGCATTTT. Its protein is CASSYGRGVGSNQPQHF.

The genes are TRBV20-1 and TRBJ1-1; TRBD1 matches at 7 bases. The CDR3 consists of 17 residues. Germline trimming cut 5 bases from V and 0 bases from J; bases unmatched to any gene: 15. CDR1 is DFQATT, CDR2 SNEGSKA, per germline (reference sequence). The DNA of the CDR3 is TGCAGTGCTGTATCTTGGACAGGAAATTTGATGAACACTGAAGCTTTCTTT. Translating it yields CSAVSWTGNLMNTEAFF.

The count of this clonotype is one. J is TRBJ1-5 and V is TRBV6-2 or TRBV6-3; possible D gene TRBD1, 6 bases. The CDR3 totals 12 residues. The V and J ends lost 10 bases and 10 bases respectively, with 17 bases between them. The germline V gene encodes CDR1 MNHEY and CDR2 SVGEGT. CDR3 residues: CAIQTGSYPQHF. Written as DNA, the CDR3 is TGTGCCATCCAGACAGGCTCCTATCCCCAGCATTTT.